This T cell receptor beta chain was obtained from a study of blood T cell repertoires in COVID-19. Study summary: Samples taken during acute and convalescent COVID-19 were collected in the United States, Italy and Spain.

Germline values: CDR1 MNHEY, CDR2 SMNVEV (reference sequence). V shed 4 bases and J shed 1 base, with 6 bases lying between them. The CDR3 loop spans 13 amino acids. Clinical history as reported by participants underpinned cohort assignment. As concerns this clone: Additional DNA sequences in this sample encode the identical CDR3.

Measured with immunoSEQ multiplex PCR; TCRdb has only the in-frame clones, and not every one. The profile covers hundreds of thousands of clones, with around nine tenths appearing a single time and about 1.5% taken by the ten largest. The gene calls are TRBV27 and TRBJ2-3, with D perhaps TRBD1 (5 bases). This clonotype was obtained from a woman aged 45-59 years who had recovered from COVID-19. Material for sequencing was PBMCs or T cells enriched from blood (not recorded which). CDR3 coding DNA: TGTGCCAGCAGTTGGACACGCACAGATACGCAGTATTTT. It encodes CASSWTRTDTQYF.